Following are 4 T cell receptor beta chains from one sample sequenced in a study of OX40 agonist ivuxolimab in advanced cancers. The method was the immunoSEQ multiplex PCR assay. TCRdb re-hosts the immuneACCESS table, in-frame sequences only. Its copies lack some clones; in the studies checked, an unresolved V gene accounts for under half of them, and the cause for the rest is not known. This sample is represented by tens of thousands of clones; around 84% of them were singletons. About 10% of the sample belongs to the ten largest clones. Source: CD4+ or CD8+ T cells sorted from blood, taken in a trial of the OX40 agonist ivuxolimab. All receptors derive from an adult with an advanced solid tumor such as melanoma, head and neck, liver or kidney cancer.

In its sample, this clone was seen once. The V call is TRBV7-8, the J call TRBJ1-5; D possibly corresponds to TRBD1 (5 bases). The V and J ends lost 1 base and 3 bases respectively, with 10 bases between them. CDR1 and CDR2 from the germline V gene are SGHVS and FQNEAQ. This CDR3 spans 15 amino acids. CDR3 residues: CASSLGPGPNQPQHF. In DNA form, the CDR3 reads TGTGCCAGCAGCTTAGGCCCAGGGCCCAATCAGCCCCAGCATTTT.

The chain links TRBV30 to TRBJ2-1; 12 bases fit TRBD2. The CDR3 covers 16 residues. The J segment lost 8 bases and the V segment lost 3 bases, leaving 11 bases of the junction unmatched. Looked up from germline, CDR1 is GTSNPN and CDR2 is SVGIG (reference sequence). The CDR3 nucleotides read TGTGCCTGGAGCCCCAGACTAGCGGGGGCGGTGGATGAGCAGTTCTTC. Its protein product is CAWSPRLAGAVDEQFF.

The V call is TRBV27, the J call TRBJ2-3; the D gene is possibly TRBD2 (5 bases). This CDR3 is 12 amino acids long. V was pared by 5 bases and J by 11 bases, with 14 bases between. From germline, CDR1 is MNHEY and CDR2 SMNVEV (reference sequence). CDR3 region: CASSPATREQYF. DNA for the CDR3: TGTGCCAGCAGTCCGGCGACGAGGGAGCAGTATTTT.

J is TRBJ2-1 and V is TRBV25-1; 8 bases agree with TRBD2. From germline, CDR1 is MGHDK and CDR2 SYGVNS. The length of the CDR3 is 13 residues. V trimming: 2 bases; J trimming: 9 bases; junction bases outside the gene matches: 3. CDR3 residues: CASSERAGGEQFF. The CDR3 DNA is TGTGCCAGCAGTGAACGGGCGGGGGGTGAGCAGTTCTTC.